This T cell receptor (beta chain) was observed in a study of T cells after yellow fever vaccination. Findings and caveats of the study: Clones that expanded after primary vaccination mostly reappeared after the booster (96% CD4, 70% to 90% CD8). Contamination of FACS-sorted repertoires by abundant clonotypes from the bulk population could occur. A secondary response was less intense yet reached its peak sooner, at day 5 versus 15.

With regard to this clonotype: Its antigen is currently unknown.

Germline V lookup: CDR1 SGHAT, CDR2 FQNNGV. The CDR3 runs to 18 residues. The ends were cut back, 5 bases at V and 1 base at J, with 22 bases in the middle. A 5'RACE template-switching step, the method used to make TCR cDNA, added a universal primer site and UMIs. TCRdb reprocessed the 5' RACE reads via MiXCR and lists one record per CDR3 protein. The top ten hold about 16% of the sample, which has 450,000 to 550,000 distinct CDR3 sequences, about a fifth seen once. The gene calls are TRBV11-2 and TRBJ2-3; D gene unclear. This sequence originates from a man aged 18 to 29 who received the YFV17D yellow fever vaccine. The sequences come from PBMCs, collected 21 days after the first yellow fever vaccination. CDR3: CASSPSPGPPPGTDTQYF. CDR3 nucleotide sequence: TGTGCCAGCAGCCCTAGTCCCGGGCCCCCTCCGGGCACAGATACGCAGTATTTT. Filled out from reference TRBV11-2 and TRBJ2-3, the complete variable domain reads EAGVAQSPRYKIIEKRQSVAFWCNPISGHATLYWYQQILGQGPKLLIQFQNNGVVDDSQLPKDRFSAERLKGVDSTLKIQPAKLEDSAVYLCASSPSPGPPPGTDTQYFGPGTRLTVL.